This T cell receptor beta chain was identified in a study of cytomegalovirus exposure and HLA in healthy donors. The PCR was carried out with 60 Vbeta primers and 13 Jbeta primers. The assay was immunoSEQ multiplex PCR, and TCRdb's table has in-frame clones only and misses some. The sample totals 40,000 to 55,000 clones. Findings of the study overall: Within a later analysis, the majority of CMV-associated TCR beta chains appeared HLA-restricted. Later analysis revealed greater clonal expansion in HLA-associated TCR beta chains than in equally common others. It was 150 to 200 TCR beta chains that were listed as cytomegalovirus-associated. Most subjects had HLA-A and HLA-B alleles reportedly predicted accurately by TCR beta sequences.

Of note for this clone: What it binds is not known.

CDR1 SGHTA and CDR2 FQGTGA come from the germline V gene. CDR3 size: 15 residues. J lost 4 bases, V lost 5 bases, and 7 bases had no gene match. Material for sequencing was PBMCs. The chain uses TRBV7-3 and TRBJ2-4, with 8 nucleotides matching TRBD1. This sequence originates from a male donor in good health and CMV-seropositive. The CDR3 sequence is CASSVTQGGKNIQYF. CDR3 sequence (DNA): TGTGCCAGCAGCGTCACACAGGGGGGAAAAAACATTCAGTACTTC.